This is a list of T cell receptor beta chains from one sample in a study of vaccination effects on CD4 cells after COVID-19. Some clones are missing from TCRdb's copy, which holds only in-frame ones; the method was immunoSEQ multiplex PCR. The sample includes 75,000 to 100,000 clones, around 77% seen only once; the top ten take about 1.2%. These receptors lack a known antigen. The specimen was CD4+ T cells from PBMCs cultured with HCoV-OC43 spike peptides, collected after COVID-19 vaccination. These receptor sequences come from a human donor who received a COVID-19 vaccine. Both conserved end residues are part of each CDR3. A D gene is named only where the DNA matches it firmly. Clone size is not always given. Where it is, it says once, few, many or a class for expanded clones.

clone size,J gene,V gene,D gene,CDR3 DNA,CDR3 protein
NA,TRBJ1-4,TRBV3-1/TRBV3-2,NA,TGTGCCAGCAGCCCTAGGGAGAATGAAAAACTGTTTTTT,CASSPRENEKLFF
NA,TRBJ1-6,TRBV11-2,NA,TGTGCCAGCAGCTTTCAACATAATTCACCCCTCCACTTT,CASSFQHNSPLHF
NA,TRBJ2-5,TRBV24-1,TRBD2,TGTGCCACCAGCGGCGGGGGGGGCACCCAAGAGACCCAGTACTTC,CATSGGGGTQETQYF
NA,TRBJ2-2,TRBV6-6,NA,TGTGCCAGCAGTTACAGGTCAGCGAACACCGGGGAGCTGTTTTTT,CASSYRSANTGELFF
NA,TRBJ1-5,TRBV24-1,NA,TGTGCCACCAGTGATACCCGCGGCCAGCCCCAGCATTTT,CATSDTRGQPQHF
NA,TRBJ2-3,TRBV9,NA,TGTGCCAGCAGCGTAGTGGGAACGGCAAGCACAGATACGCAGTATTTT,CASSVVGTASTDTQYF
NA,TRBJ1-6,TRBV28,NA,TGTGCCAGCGGCGGGGGCTCACCCCTCCACTTT,CASGGGSPLHF
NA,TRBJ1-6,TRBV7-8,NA,TGTGCCAGCAGCTTAGTCCGAGACCGTAATTCACCCCTCCACTTT,CASSLVRDRNSPLHF
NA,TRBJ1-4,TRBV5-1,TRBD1,TGCGCCAGCATGCAGGGGGGAGGAACTAATGAAAAACTGTTTTTT,CASMQGGGTNEKLFF
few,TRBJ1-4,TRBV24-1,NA,TGTGCCACCCCATCTCGGTTAGGAGGCAGGGGAAATGAAAAACTGTTTTTT,CATPSRLGGRGNEKLFF
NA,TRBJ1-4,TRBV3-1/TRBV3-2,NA,TGTGCCAGCAGCACGGGAGCTAATGAAAAACTGTTTTTT,CASSTGANEKLFF
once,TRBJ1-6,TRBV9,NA,TGTGCCAGCAGCCCCGTTTCGGGGCGGGATAATTCACCCCTCCACTTT,CASSPVSGRDNSPLHF
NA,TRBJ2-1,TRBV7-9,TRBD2,TGTGCCAGCAGCCCATGGGGGGGTGCAGAGGATGAGCAGTTCTTC,CASSPWGGAEDEQFF
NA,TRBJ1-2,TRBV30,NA,TGTGCCTGGATTCCCCGGGGCAGGGCGAACTATGGCTACACCTTC,CAWIPRGRANYGYTF
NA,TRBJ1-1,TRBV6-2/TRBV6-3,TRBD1,TGTGCCAGCAGTTTGAGACAGGGTCCTGAAGCTTTCTTT,CASSLRQGPEAFF
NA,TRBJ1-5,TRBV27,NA,TGTGCCAGCAGTTTAGGGATGAACAATCAGCCCCAGCATTTT,CASSLGMNNQPQHF
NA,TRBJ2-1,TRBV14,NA,TGTGCCAGCAGCCCTACACCGGATCCATACAATGAGCAGTTCTTC,CASSPTPDPYNEQFF
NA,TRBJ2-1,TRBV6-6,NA,TGTGCCAGCAGTTACCTCTCGGGTGAGCAGTTCTTC,CASSYLSGEQFF
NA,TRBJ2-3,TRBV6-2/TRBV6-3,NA,TGTGCCAGCAGTTACGGTGGGGTGGGTACAGATACGCAGTATTTT,CASSYGGVGTDTQYF
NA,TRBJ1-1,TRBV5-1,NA,TGCGCCAGCAGCTTTAGTACCTCTGGGAACACTGAAGCTTTCTTT,CASSFSTSGNTEAFF
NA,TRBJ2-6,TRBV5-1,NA,TGCGCCAGCAGCTTGGATTCGAGCTCTGGGGCCAACGTCCTGACTTTC,CASSLDSSSGANVLTF
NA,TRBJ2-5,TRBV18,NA,TGTGCCGGGTCATCCGGGGCCGAGACCCAGTACTTC,CAGSSGAETQYF
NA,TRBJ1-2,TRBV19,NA,TGTGCCAGTAACGGGGAAGGCCGTCGCTACACCTTC,CASNGEGRRYTF
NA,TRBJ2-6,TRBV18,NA,TGTGCCAGCGAGGGACTTGGGGCCAACGTCCTGACTTTC,CASEGLGANVLTF
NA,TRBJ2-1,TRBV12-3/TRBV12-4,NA,TGTGCCAGCAGTTTAGCGGTGGTCCAGTTCTTC,CASSLAVVQFF
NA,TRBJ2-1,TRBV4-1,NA,TGCGCCAGCAGCCCCGACCCTTACAATGAGCAGTTCTTC,CASSPDPYNEQFF
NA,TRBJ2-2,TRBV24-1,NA,TGTGCCACCAGTGATTTCCGAGGGTACACCGGGGAGCTGTTTTTT,CATSDFRGYTGELFF
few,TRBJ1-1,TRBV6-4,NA,TGTGCCAGCAGCCGGGAGGCGGACACTGAAGCTTTCTTT,CASSREADTEAFF
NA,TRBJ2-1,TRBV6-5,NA,TGTGCCAGCAGTCCCGGGACGGCCAACAATGAGCAGTTCTTC,CASSPGTANNEQFF
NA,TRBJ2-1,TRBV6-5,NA,TGTGCCAGCAGCACTGACAGGCGCCTCAATGAGCAGTTCTTC,CASSTDRRLNEQFF
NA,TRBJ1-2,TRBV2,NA,TGTGCCAGCGAGAAGGGGACTTATGGCTACACCTTC,CASEKGTYGYTF
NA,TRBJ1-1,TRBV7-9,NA,TGTGCCAGCAGCTTAGCAGGCACTGAAGCTTTCTTT,CASSLAGTEAFF
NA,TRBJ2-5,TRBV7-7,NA,TGTGCCAGCAGCTTAGCAGGGGGAAGAGAGACCCAGTACTTC,CASSLAGGRETQYF
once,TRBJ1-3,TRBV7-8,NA,TGTGCCAGCAGCTTATCGACATTCGGTAACACCATATATTTT,CASSLSTFGNTIYF
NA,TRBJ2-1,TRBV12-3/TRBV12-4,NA,TGTGCCAGCACCCTTGCGAGAACCCGGCAGTTCTTC,CASTLARTRQFF
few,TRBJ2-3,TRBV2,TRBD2,TGTGCCAGCGGGGGACTAGCGGCAGATACGCAGTATTTT,CASGGLAADTQYF
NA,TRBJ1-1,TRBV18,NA,TGTGCCAGCGGCACGGACGGGAACACTGAAGCTTTCTTT,CASGTDGNTEAFF
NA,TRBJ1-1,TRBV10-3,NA,TGTGCCATGGTTGCCACCCCGAACACTGAAGCTTTCTTT,CAMVATPNTEAFF
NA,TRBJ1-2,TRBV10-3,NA,TGTGCCATCAGTGAGGGATGGGGGCTGAACTATGGCTACACCTTC,CAISEGWGLNYGYTF
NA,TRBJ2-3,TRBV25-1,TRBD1,TGTGCCAGCCGGGACAGGGGCACAGATACGCAGTATTTT,CASRDRGTDTQYF
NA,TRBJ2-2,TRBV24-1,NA,TGTGCCACCAGCTCAGGCAGGGCGAACACCGGGGAGCTGTTTTTT,CATSSGRANTGELFF
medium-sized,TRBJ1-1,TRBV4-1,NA,TGCGCCAGCAGCCAAGCGGCGGCCACTGAAGCTTTCTTT,CASSQAAATEAFF
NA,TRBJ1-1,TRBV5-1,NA,TGCGCCAGCAGCTTGGCCAGAAACACTGAAGCTTTCTTT,CASSLARNTEAFF
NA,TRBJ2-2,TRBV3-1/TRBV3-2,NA,TGTGCCAGCAGCCAAGATCAGGGGTTATTCACCGGGGAGCTGTTTTTT,CASSQDQGLFTGELFF
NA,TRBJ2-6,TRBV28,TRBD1,TGTGCCAGCACCCTAGGGGGCGCCTTCGGGGCCAACGTCCTGACTTTC,CASTLGGAFGANVLTF
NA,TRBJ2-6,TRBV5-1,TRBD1,TGCGCCAGCAGCAACGGGACAGGGAGAGCTGGGGCCAACGTCCTGACTTTC,CASSNGTGRAGANVLTF
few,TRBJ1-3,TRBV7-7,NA,TGTGCCAGCAGCTTAGGGCGAGACAACACCATATATTTT,CASSLGRDNTIYF
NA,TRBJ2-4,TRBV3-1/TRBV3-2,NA,TGTGCCAGCAGCTACAGACAGGTTAACATTCAGTACTTC,CASSYRQVNIQYF